Shown below are 26 T cell receptor beta chains from a single sample sequenced in a study of blood T cell repertoires in COVID-19 (dated by TCRdb to 2020 to 2022). The library was prepared using the immunoSEQ multiplex PCR assay. What TCRdb holds here is the immuneACCESS table cut down to in-frame rearrangements. Part of the clones is not present; checked against another copy, under half of the missing clones reflect an unresolved V gene, and the others are unexplained. This sample is represented by a few hundred thousand clones; approximately 86% of them were singletons. Just under 9% of the sample goes to the ten largest clones. The sequenced sample was PBMCs or T cells enriched from blood (not recorded which). The receptors were sampled from a woman aged 18 to 35 who had recovered from COVID-19.

V is TRBV4-3 and J is TRBJ1-2; TRBD1 aligns across 11 bases. V trimming: 4 bases; J trimming: 1 base; junction bases outside the gene matches: 2. The CDR3 is 15 residues long. Per germline, CDR1 LGHNA and CDR2 YSLEER. The CDR3 loop reads CASSPGTGGNYGYTF. In DNA, the CDR3 is TGCGCCAGCAGCCCGGGGACAGGGGGTAACTATGGCTACACCTTC.

This chain connects TRBV2 to TRBJ1-6; the D is unclear. The CDR3 covers 14 residues. The germline V and J ends were trimmed by 7 bases and 7 bases, with 14 bases remaining between them. Per the germline V gene, CDR1 is SNHLY and CDR2 is FYNNEI. CDR3 in amino acids: CASTGLSANSPLHF. CDR3 coding DNA: TGTGCCAGCACGGGGTTGTCGGCAAATTCACCCCTCCACTTT.

The CDR3: CASSFRPPLAKNIQYF. The DNA for the CDR3 is TGTGCCAGCAGCTTCCGTCCTCCCCTAGCCAAAAACATTCAGTACTTC. The V call is TRBV11-1, the J call TRBJ2-4; no reliable D call. Trimming cost V 3 bases and J 0 bases, with 12 bases left between them. Germline CDR1 SGHAT, CDR2 FQDESV (reference sequence). CDR3 size: 16 residues. Complete variable domain (other parts from reference TRBV11-1 and TRBJ2-4): EAEVAQSPRYKITEKSQAVAFWCDPISGHATLYWYRQILGQGPELLVQFQDESVVDDSQLPKDRFSAERLKGVDSTLKIQPAELGDSAMYLCASSFRPPLAKNIQYFGAGTRLSVL.

The chain recombines TRBV19 with TRBJ1-5; TRBD1 matches at 10 bases. CDR1 is LNHDA, CDR2 SQIVND, per germline (reference sequence). The CDR3 covers 15 residues. V lost 6 bases, J lost 7 bases, and 9 bases stayed unmatched. The CDR3 region has the DNA TGTGCCAGTAGCTTCGGGACAGGGGAAGGACAGCCCCAGCATTTT. Translation: CASSFGTGEGQPQHF.

The genes are TRBV4-2 and TRBJ1-5, with D perhaps TRBD1 (6 bases). V gave up 0 bases and J gave up 1 base, with 10 bases separating them. Per germline, CDR1 LGHNA and CDR2 YNFKEQ. The CDR3 has 16 amino acids. The CDR3: CASSQEDRKSNQPQHF. The DNA for the CDR3 is TGTGCCAGCAGCCAAGAGGACAGAAAAAGCAATCAGCCCCAGCATTTT.

The rearrangement uses TRBV4-2 and TRBJ1-4; D is perhaps TRBD1 (6 bases). This CDR3 spans 15 amino acids. The V end lost 1 base, the J end lost 4 bases, and 10 bases lay between the germline ends. Germline V gene data show CDR1 as LGHNA and CDR2 as YNFKEQ. The CDR3, as DNA: TGTGCCAGCAGCCAAGGGTCAGGGGATAATGAAAAACTGTTTTTT. This translates into CASSQGSGDNEKLFF.

The chain's CDR3 is CASSPVESGNEQFF. DNA of the CDR3: TGCGCCAGCAGCCCGGTAGAATCGGGGAATGAGCAGTTCTTC. The rearrangement joins TRBV5-1 to TRBJ2-1, with a tentative D call TRBD2 (5 bases). CDR1 and CDR2 from the germline V gene are SGHRS and YFSETQ. V shed 4 bases and J shed 7 bases, with 15 bases lying between them. The CDR3 runs to 14 residues.

The chain couples TRBV29-1 to TRBJ1-2, with 9 positions matching TRBD1. The CDR3 covers 15 residues. With 4 bases clipped from V and 6 bases from J, the junction kept 12 bases outside the gene matches. Germline V gene sequence: CDR1 SQVTM, CDR2 ANQGSEA. CDR3 nucleotides: TGCAGCGTTGTCGTTTGGACAGGGGAACGGGATGGCTACACCTTC. It translates to CSVVVWTGERDGYTF.

A word on this clone: Its ends do not fully match the called genes, so a read error is possible. The CDR3 nucleotides read TGTGCCAGCAGTTTCACAGGGGGGAGGGAAAAGCTGTTTTTT. Translation gives CASSFTGGREKLFF. This sequence joins TRBV28 and TRBJ1-4; 8 bases are shared with TRBD1. This CDR3 contains 14 residues. CDR1 and CDR2 from the germline V gene are MDHEN and SYDVKM.

The genes are TRBV30 and TRBJ1-2, with D possibly matching TRBD1 (6 bases). Trimming left V 4 bases short and J 1 base short, with 13 bases between. The CDR3 spans 14 residues. CDR1 GTSNPN and CDR2 SVGIG come from the germline V gene (reference sequence). The CDR3 loop is CAWKGDPDNYGYTF. CDR3 nucleotide sequence: TGTGCCTGGAAGGGGGACCCCGATAACTATGGCTACACCTTC.

This chain links TRBV5-4 with TRBJ1-4; the D is unclear. The CDR3 sequence is 16 residues long. Trimming took 4 bases from V and 0 from J, leaving 13 bases between them. Looked up from germline, CDR1 is SGHNT and CDR2 is YYREEE (reference sequence). CDR3 DNA sequence: TGTGCCAGCAGCACACGGGGTGATGCAACTAATGAAAAACTGTTTTTT. It translates to CASSTRGDATNEKLFF. Combining the CDR3 with reference TRBV5-4 and TRBJ1-4 gives the whole variable domain ETGVTQSPTHLIKTRGQQVTLRCSSQSGHNTVSWYQQALGQGPQFIFQYYREEENGRGNFPPRFSGLQFPNYSSELNVNALELDDSALYLCASSTRGDATNEKLFFGSGTQLSVL.

This sequence joins TRBV19 and TRBJ1-2; 7 bases fit TRBD1. CDR1 is LNHDA, CDR2 SQIVND, per germline (reference sequence). The CDR3 sequence is 13 residues long. The ends lost 5 bases at V and 8 bases at J; junction bases unmatched: 8. As DNA, the CDR3 is TGTGCCAGTAGTTCGGGACAGCGACTGGGCTACACCTTC. It codes for CASSSGQRLGYTF.

The chain couples TRBV4-3 to TRBJ1-2, with D tentatively TRBD1 (5 bases). CDR1 and CDR2 from the germline V gene are LGHNA and YSLEER. Trimming left V 1 base short and J 9 bases short, with 12 bases between. The CDR3 extends over 13 amino acids. This CDR3 is CASSQAWGRSYTF. CDR3 DNA: TGCGCCAGCAGCCAAGCATGGGGCCGTAGCTACACCTTC.

This clone has only a few counts. The rearrangement joins TRBV3-1 (or the pseudogene TRBV3-2) to TRBJ1-3, with D possibly being TRBD1 (6 bases). Germline V lookup: CDR1 LGHDT, CDR2 YNNKEL (reference sequence). The CDR3 consists of 17 residues. The germline V and J ends were trimmed by 0 bases and 2 bases, with 14 bases remaining between them. The CDR3 sequence: CASSQDPDRRAGNTIYF. In DNA form, the CDR3 reads TGTGCCAGCAGCCAAGACCCGGACAGAAGGGCTGGAAACACCATATATTTT.

This clone was found a few times. This rearrangement joins TRBV6-2 or TRBV6-3 to TRBJ2-6; D might be TRBD1 (6 bases). The CDR3 has 17 residues. CDR1 and CDR2 from the germline V gene are MNHEY and SVGEGT. The V gene lost 5 bases and the J gene lost 2 bases, with 16 bases spanning the gap. In DNA form, the CDR3 reads TGTGCCAGCAGTAAAACTACAGGGCCCCCTGGGGCCAACGTCCTGACTTTC. This gives the protein CASSKTTGPPGANVLTF.

CDR3 DNA sequence: TGCGCCAGCAGCCCTGAGGGACAGGGTTTATACGAGCAGTACTTC. Its translation: CASSPEGQGLYEQYF. The V call is TRBV5-1, the J call TRBJ2-7, with 9 bases identical to TRBD1. Germline lookup yields CDR1 SGHRS and CDR2 YFSETQ. The trim removed 4 bases at V and 4 bases at J, leaving 9 bases unmatched. The CDR3 runs to 15 residues.

The J gene is TRBJ1-1, the V gene TRBV10-3; D might be TRBD1 (6 bases). Per germline, CDR1 ENHRY and CDR2 SYGVKD. V was trimmed by 10 bases and J by 1 base, leaving 19 bases between them. The CDR3 length is 15 residues. DNA of the CDR3: TGTGCCACCACATTAGCCGGGGGGCGGAACACTGAAGCTTTCTTT. Amino acids: CATTLAGGRNTEAFF.

The chain uses TRBV20-1 and TRBJ1-1; a weak D match, TRBD1 (5 bases). Trimming removed 3 bases at V and 3 bases at J, with 11 bases between. CDR1 is DFQATT and CDR2 is SNEGSKA in the germline V gene (reference sequence). CDR3 size: 13 residues. The CDR3 DNA is TGCAGTGCTAGTAGGGGTTGGGACACTGAAGCTTTCTTT. As protein: CSASRGWDTEAFF.

This chain links TRBV6-5 with TRBJ1-5; TRBD1 aligns across 7 bases. J was trimmed by 6 bases and V by 8 bases; bases with no gene match: 13. The CDR3 has 15 amino acids. The germline gives CDR1 MNHEY, CDR2 SVGAGI. The chain's CDR3 is CASGLTGTWSQPQHF. CDR3 nucleotides: TGTGCCAGCGGCCTGACAGGGACATGGAGTCAGCCCCAGCATTTT.

On this clone: Other DNA sequences of this sample code for an identical CDR3. The chain is built from TRBV6-2 or TRBV6-3 and TRBJ1-2; unclear D gene. V lost 0 bases to trimming and J lost 2 bases, with 7 bases between them. Germline V gene sequence: CDR1 MNHEY, CDR2 SVGEGT. CDR3 size: 14 residues. CDR3 amino acids: CASSYSAENYGYTF. For the CDR3, the DNA is TGTGCCAGCAGTTACTCCGCGGAGAACTATGGCTACACCTTC.

The chain couples TRBV2 to TRBJ1-4, with 9 bases lining up with TRBD1. After removal of 4 bases from V and 8 bases from J, the junction contained 5 bases not matched to a gene. Germline lookup yields CDR1 SNHLY and CDR2 FYNNEI. CDR3 length: 14 residues. The CDR3 DNA is TGTGCCAGCAGTGTGGACAGGGGACGGGAAAAACTGTTTTTT. As protein: CASSVDRGREKLFF. Drawing the rest from reference TRBV2 and TRBJ1-4, the complete variable domain is EPEVTQTPSHQVTQMGQEVILRCVPISNHLYFYWYRQILGQKVEFLVSFYNNEISEKSEIFDDQFSVERPDGSNFTLKIRSTKLEDSAMYFCASSVDRGREKLFFGSGTQLSVL.

This chain connects TRBV30 to TRBJ1-1; no clear D. V lost 4 bases to trimming and J lost 7 bases, with 10 bases between them. CDR3 length equals 11 residues. In germline, CDR1 is GTSNPN, CDR2 SVGIG (reference sequence). CDR3 bases: TGTGCCTGGAATCTGGAGAATGAAGCTTTCTTT. This codes for CAWNLENEAFF. Using reference TRBV30 and TRBJ1-1 for the parts outside the CDR3, the full variable domain is SQTIHQWPATLVQPVGSPLSLECTVEGTSNPNLYWYRQAAGRGLQLLFYSVGIGQISSEVPQNLSASRPQDRQFILSSKKLLLSDSGFYLCAWNLENEAFFGQGTRLTVV.

In its sample, this clone was seen once. V and J are TRBV4-2 and TRBJ1-5; no clear D gene. V lost 0 bases and J lost 6, with 6 bases in between. From germline, CDR1 is LGHNA and CDR2 YNFKEQ. CDR3 size: 13 residues. This chain's CDR3 is CASSQDGLQPQHF. CDR3 nucleotides: TGTGCCAGCAGCCAAGATGGCCTTCAGCCCCAGCATTTT.

The chain combines TRBV3-1 (or the pseudogene TRBV3-2) with TRBJ1-6; D unclear. CDR1 and CDR2 from the germline V gene are LGHDT and YNNKEL (reference sequence). CDR3 length equals 16 residues. V shed 4 bases and J shed 0 bases, with 10 bases lying between them. The CDR3 bases are TGTGCCAGCAGCCCCGACTGGAGCTCCTATAATTCACCCCTCCACTTT. This encodes CASSPDWSSYNSPLHF.

About this clone itself: The sample has other DNA sequences that encode this CDR3 too. The CDR3 is CASSSRTDSTDTQYF. The CDR3 DNA follows: TGCGCCAGCAGCTCTCGAACAGACAGCACAGATACGCAGTATTTT. V and J are TRBV5-1 and TRBJ2-3; D unresolved. V was trimmed by 3 bases and J by 0 bases, leaving 11 bases between them. Looked up from germline, CDR1 is SGHRS and CDR2 is YFSETQ. The CDR3 has 15 residues. Combining the CDR3 with reference TRBV5-1 and TRBJ2-3 gives the whole variable domain KAGVTQTPRYLIKTRGQQVTLSCSPISGHRSVSWYQQTPGQGLQFLFEYFSETQRNKGNFPGRFSGRQFSNSRSEMNVSTLELGDSALYLCASSSRTDSTDTQYFGPGTRLTVL.

The chain has TRBV28 and TRBJ1-6; D may be TRBD1 (6 bases). V shed 5 bases and J shed 4 bases, with 15 bases lying between them. The CDR3 covers 16 residues. Germline CDR1 MDHEN, CDR2 SYDVKM. The CDR3 protein is CASSGQTGHYNSPLHF. As DNA, the CDR3 is TGTGCCAGCAGTGGACAAACGGGACATTATAATTCACCCCTCCACTTT.